Presented here are 31 T cell receptor beta chains from one specimen sequenced in a study of cytomegalovirus exposure and HLA in healthy donors (dated by TCRdb to about 2017). The library was made by the immunoSEQ multiplex PCR assay. A mixture of 60 forward primers for TCR Vbeta segments and 13 reverse primers for TCR Jbeta segments was used in the multiplex PCR. The table comes from immuneACCESS by way of TCRdb, which keeps in-frame sequences with V and J called. Part of the clones is missing from these tables; in studies checked, under half for an unresolved V gene and the rest for unknown reasons. Across this sample there are 180,000 or so clones, with approximately 59% seen only once. The top ten constitute just under 3% of the sample. Material for sequencing was PBMCs. Source of these receptors: a middle-aged man in good health and CMV-seronegative.

The rearrangement links TRBV4-3 to TRBJ1-3, with D unresolved. This CDR3 contains 16 residues. V lost 0 bases to trimming and J lost 0 bases, with 9 bases between them. In germline, CDR1 is LGHNA, CDR2 YSLEER. This chain's CDR3 is CASSQDNTNSGNTIYF. CDR3 coding DNA: TGCGCCAGCAGCCAAGATAACACGAACTCTGGAAACACCATATATTTT.

This rearrangement joins TRBV7-2 to TRBJ2-5, with 7 bases aligning to TRBD2. The CDR3 runs 14 residues. V was pared by 3 bases and J by 2 bases, with 3 bases of the junction left unmatched. CDR1 and CDR2 (germline): SGHTA, FQGNSA. The CDR3 DNA is TGTGCCAGCAGCTTCCAAGCGGGACAAGAGACCCAGTACTTC. Encoded protein: CASSFQAGQETQYF.

Of note for this clone: Different DNA sequences within this sample yield the same CDR3. V usage is TRBV5-1 and J usage is TRBJ1-5; 7 bases agree with TRBD1. CDR3 length equals 14 residues. The germline V gene encodes CDR1 SGHRS and CDR2 YFSETQ. V lost 0 bases to trimming and J lost 4 bases; unmatched junction nucleotides: 1. CDR3 in amino acids: CASSLGTGNQPQHF. CDR3 DNA sequence: TGCGCCAGCAGCTTGGGGACAGGTAATCAGCCCCAGCATTTT.

The V gene is TRBV6-5, the J gene TRBJ2-3; TRBD1 matches at 10 bases. CDR1 and CDR2 from the germline V gene are MNHEY and SVGAGI. The V segment lost 8 bases and the J segment 4 bases; nucleotides outside the gene matches: 6. The CDR3 is 14 amino acids. This CDR3 is CASGRDRGPDTQYF. The CDR3 DNA reads as TGTGCCAGCGGCCGGGACAGGGGACCAGATACGCAGTATTTT.

The chain recombines TRBV7-9 with TRBJ2-5; TRBD2 matches 14 bases. The CDR3 is 16 residues long. V shed 6 bases, J shed 3 bases, and the junction held 6 bases outside the gene matches. CDR1 and CDR2 (germline): SEHNR, FQNEAQ (reference sequence). The CDR3, as DNA: TGTGCCAGCAGTCGGACTAGCGGGAGGTCTAAAGAGACCCAGTACTTC. Amino acids: CASSRTSGRSKETQYF.

In the case of this clone: Other DNA sequences of this sample code for an identical CDR3. The J gene is TRBJ2-1, the V gene TRBV29-1, with 8 bases that match TRBD1. The trim removed 4 bases at V and 6 bases at J, leaving 5 bases unmatched. The CDR3 is 13 residues long. CDR1 is SQVTM and CDR2 is ANQGSEA in the germline V gene. The CDR3 DNA follows: TGCAGCGTTGGGCAGGGGGCTTCCAATGAGCAGTTCTTC. It is translated as CSVGQGASNEQFF.

V gene TRBV6-1 combines with J gene TRBJ1-2; D possibly corresponds to TRBD1 (5 bases). Germline assignment: CDR1 MNHNS and CDR2 SASEGT. CDR3 size: 14 residues. V lost 7 bases, J lost 8 bases, and 20 bases lay in between. For the CDR3, the DNA is TGTGCCAGCATTCCAGGGAAGCGGGGAAAAGGCTACACCTTC. It translates to CASIPGKRGKGYTF.

The J gene is TRBJ2-1, the V gene TRBV9; 11 nucleotides match TRBD2. Trimming removed 2 bases from V and 4 bases from J; junction bases left unmatched: 2. The CDR3 contains 15 residues. Germline loops: CDR1 SGDLS, CDR2 YYNGEE. CDR3 bases: TGTGCCAGCAGCGTGGCTAGCGGGGGGTACAATGAGCAGTTCTTC. This translates into CASSVASGGYNEQFF.

This clone was recorded a few times. The chain links TRBV2 to TRBJ1-2; D is unresolved. The CDR3 loop spans 14 amino acids. Germline V gene data show CDR1 as SNHLY and CDR2 as FYNNEI. Trimming removed 6 bases from V and 4 bases from J, with 15 bases in between. In DNA, the CDR3 is TGTGCCAGCAGAGGCCGGGAGTTCGCCTATGGCTACACCTTC. Translation gives CASRGREFAYGYTF.

This clone has a single count. Additional DNA sequences in this sample encode the identical CDR3. This CDR3 reads CSARLAGEQYF. CDR3 nucleotide sequence: TGCAGTGCTCGACTAGCGGGCGAGCAGTACTTC. The chain has TRBV20-1 and TRBJ2-7, with 10 bases fitting TRBD2. Germline CDR1 is DFQATT and CDR2 is SNEGSKA (reference sequence). The CDR3 sequence is 11 residues long. The V and J ends lost 5 bases and 6 bases, in that order; junction bases with no gene match: 1.

This chain joins TRBV6-6 and TRBJ2-3, with 8 bases matching TRBD2. The V gene's germline CDR1 is MNHNY and CDR2 SVGAGI (reference sequence). Losses at the gene ends were 7 bases for V and 1 base for J; bases not matched to a gene: 10. The CDR3 is made up of 16 amino acids. DNA of the CDR3: TGTGCCAGCATCCCTTACTCAGCGGGGGGCACAGATACGCAGTATTTT. Translation gives CASIPYSAGGTDTQYF.

The rearrangement uses TRBV9 and TRBJ2-1, with 7 bases aligning to TRBD2. Germline V gene lookup returns CDR1 SGDLS and CDR2 YYNGEE. CDR3 size: 16 residues. Unmatched junction bases numbered 13, after V lost 2 bases and J lost 8 bases. The CDR3 protein is CASSVTRDYSNDEQFF. In DNA form, the CDR3 reads TGTGCCAGCAGCGTTACTCGGGACTATAGCAATGATGAGCAGTTCTTC. Full variable domain (remainder filled in from reference TRBV9 and TRBJ2-1): DSGVTQTPKHLITATGQRVTLRCSPRSGDLSVYWYQQSLDQGLQFLIQYYNGEERAKGNILERFSAQQFPDLHSELNLSSLELGDSALYFCASSVTRDYSNDEQFFGPGTRLTVL.

The chain employs TRBV11-2 and TRBJ2-2; tentatively, D is TRBD2 (6 bases). CDR3 size: 14 residues. Deletions cut 10 bases from V and 8 bases from J, with 20 bases between. Germline CDR1 reads SGHAT; CDR2 reads FQNNGV. The CDR3 loop is CATHRTLGRGELFF. CDR3 DNA: TGTGCCACCCACCGGACTCTTGGGAGGGGGGAGCTGTTTTTT.

The chain combines TRBV5-8 with TRBJ1-1, with D unresolved. This CDR3 region has 13 residues. Germline CDR1 is SGHTS and CDR2 is YDEGEE. V was trimmed by 1 base and J by 7 bases, leaving 11 bases between them. As DNA, the CDR3 is TGTGCCAGCAGCTTGACGCGGAATTTTGAAGCTTTCTTT. It specifies CASSLTRNFEAFF.

This clone was detected only a few times. The chain employs TRBV6-5 and TRBJ2-7, with TRBD1 matching 9 bases. CDR1 and CDR2 (germline): MNHEY, SVGAGI. The CDR3 is 13 amino acids. The junction had 4 bases not matched to a gene; V was cut back by 4 bases and J by 6 bases. The DNA for the CDR3 is TGTGCCAGCAGTTCGGGACAGGGTGCCGAGCAGTACTTC. Residues: CASSSGQGAEQYF.

This clone was picked up a small number of times. The chain couples TRBV4-1 to TRBJ2-7; no firm D call. CDR1 MGHRA and CDR2 YSYEKL come from the germline V gene. Trimming took 0 bases from V and 5 from J, leaving 14 bases between them. CDR3 size: 15 residues. The CDR3 protein is CASSQESRSLDEQYF. Written as DNA, the CDR3 is TGCGCCAGCAGCCAAGAATCCAGAAGTCTGGACGAGCAGTACTTC.

This clone was found a few times. The chain carries TRBV4-2 and TRBJ1-1, with a tentative D call TRBD1 (5 bases). The germline V gene encodes CDR1 LGHNA and CDR2 YNFKEQ. Between the trimmed V and J ends, which lost 3 bases and 0 bases, there was a span of 14 bases. The CDR3 consists of 16 residues. The CDR3 loop reads CASSHNGEGLNTEAFF. CDR3 in DNA: TGTGCCAGCAGCCATAACGGGGAGGGGCTGAACACTGAAGCTTTCTTT.

The sample holds a few counts of this clone. The V and J genes are TRBV2 and TRBJ2-2, with a tentative D call TRBD1 (5 bases). Trimming removed 7 bases from V and 6 bases from J, with 9 bases in between. The germline V gene has CDR1 SNHLY and CDR2 FYNNEI. The length of the CDR3 is 12 residues. DNA of the CDR3: TGTGCCAGCAAACAGGACGCCGGGGAGCTGTTTTTT. Translation: CASKQDAGELFF.

As DNA, the CDR3 is TGTGCCAGCTCACCTTTAGGACAGGGAAACACTGAAGCTTTCTTT. Its protein product is CASSPLGQGNTEAFF. This chain links TRBV18 with TRBJ1-1, with 8 nucleotides matching TRBD1. The germline CDR1 and CDR2 sequences are KGHSH and LQKENI. This CDR3 spans 15 amino acids. J lost 2 bases, V lost 3 bases, and 5 bases had no gene match.

In this sample, this clone turned up a few times. V and J are TRBV5-6 and TRBJ2-5; the D gene is possibly TRBD2 (5 bases). V was clipped by 4 bases and J by 2 bases, with 18 bases between them. Germline CDR1 reads SGHDT; CDR2 reads YYEEEE. This CDR3 contains 16 residues. CDR3 loop: CASSPTGETPQETQYF. The DNA of the CDR3 is TGTGCCAGCAGCCCAACCGGGGAGACCCCACAAGAGACCCAGTACTTC.

The rearrangement uses TRBV7-9 and TRBJ2-7, with 8 bases lining up with TRBD1. CDR1 is SEHNR and CDR2 is FQNEAQ in the germline V gene (reference sequence). This CDR3 contains 14 residues. V lost 5 bases and J lost 4; bases outside the gene matches: 7. The CDR3 region is CASSGGTGFYEQYF. Here the CDR3 DNA reads TGTGCCAGCAGCGGCGGGACAGGATTTTACGAGCAGTACTTC. The complete variable domain, with remaining parts taken from reference TRBV7-9 and TRBJ2-7, reads DTGVSQNPRHKITKRGQNVTFRCDPISEHNRLYWYRQTLGQGPEFLTYFQNEAQLEKSRLLSDRFSAERPKGSFSTLEIQRTEQGDSAMYLCASSGGTGFYEQYFGPGTRLTVT.

The rearrangement uses TRBV5-1 and TRBJ2-5; D is unclear. Near its end, the DNA agrees better with TRBJ2-7, so the J call may be wrong. The V gene's germline CDR1 is SGHRS and CDR2 YFSETQ. The CDR3 loop spans 14 amino acids. The CDR3 bases are TGCGCCAGCAGCTTGTCTCCTAGTTCCGACGAGCAGTACTTC. Protein sequence: CASSLSPSSDEQYF.

The chain couples TRBV10-2 to TRBJ2-5, with 8 bases lining up with TRBD2. The J call may be in error: the DNA end matches TRBJ2-7 better. Germline V gives CDR1 WSHSY, CDR2 SAAADI. The length of the CDR3 is 14 residues. The chain's CDR3 is CASKDPGGTYEQYF. CDR3 nucleotides: TGCGCCAGCAAGGATCCGGGGGGGACCTACGAGCAGTACTTC.

In this sample, this clone turned up many times. J is TRBJ1-1 and V is TRBV27; 8 nucleotides match TRBD1. The CDR3 is made up of 14 amino acids. Trimming removed 6 bases from V and 6 bases from J; junction bases left unmatched: 9. Germline values: CDR1 MNHEY, CDR2 SMNVEV (reference sequence). The CDR3 coding sequence is TGTGCCAGCAGCTCCCGGGACAGGCTACCTGAAGCTTTCTTT. Protein: CASSSRDRLPEAFF.

The table lists this clone with a few counts. This chain connects TRBV5-4 to TRBJ2-7, with TRBD1 matching 9 bases. In germline, CDR1 is SGHNT, CDR2 YYREEE (reference sequence). This CDR3 region has 15 residues. The V segment lost 0 bases and the J segment 7 bases; nucleotides outside the gene matches: 8. The CDR3, as DNA: TGTGCCAGCAGCTTGGCGGGACAGGGTAGGGGAGAGCAGTACTTC. It specifies CASSLAGQGRGEQYF.

This clone was counted a single time. The chain couples TRBV2 to TRBJ1-1, with unresolved D. CDR3 size: 17 residues. Germline values: CDR1 SNHLY, CDR2 FYNNEI. V dropped 5 bases and J dropped 4 bases, with 23 bases sitting between them. CDR3 sequence reads: CASSRTPGTSLATEAFF. CDR3 bases: TGTGCCAGCAGTCGCACACCGGGAACCTCGTTGGCCACTGAAGCTTTCTTT.

The chain couples TRBV7-9 to TRBJ1-3; D not resolved. Per germline, CDR1 SEHNR and CDR2 FQNEAQ (reference sequence). The CDR3 length is 14 residues. V lost 1 base to trimming and J lost 0 bases, with 4 bases between them. The CDR3 DNA is TGTGCCAGCAGCTTAGATAGCTCTGGAAACACCATATATTTT. This codes for CASSLDSSGNTIYF.

The genes are TRBV11-2 and TRBJ2-1; 7 bases fit TRBD1. The CDR3 length is 17 residues. V trimming: 5 bases; J trimming: 0 bases; junction bases outside the gene matches: 10. Germline values: CDR1 SGHAT, CDR2 FQNNGV. In nucleotides, the CDR3 is TGTGCCAGCAGCGCGGCCTTCAGGGGGATCTCCTACAATGAGCAGTTCTTC. Encoded protein: CASSAAFRGISYNEQFF.

The chain couples TRBV27 to TRBJ2-3; 8 nucleotides match TRBD2. Germline V gives CDR1 MNHEY, CDR2 SMNVEV (reference sequence). V dropped 6 bases and J dropped 0; count of bases not matched to a gene: 2. This CDR3 has 14 residues. In DNA, the CDR3 is TGTGCCAGCAGGGGACTAGGAAGCACAGATACGCAGTATTTT. Translation: CASRGLGSTDTQYF.

This clone is a singleton in its sample. V is TRBV4-1 and J is TRBJ2-7, with 8 positions matching TRBD1. V shed 3 bases and J 9 bases; nucleotides not matched to a gene: 16. CDR1 and CDR2 (germline): MGHRA, YSYEKL. The CDR3 totals 16 residues. The CDR3 here is CASSHRGTTGEPGQYF. In nucleotides, the CDR3 is TGCGCCAGCAGCCATAGGGGGACGACAGGGGAGCCTGGGCAGTACTTC.

J is TRBJ2-5 and V is TRBV10-3, with D unresolved. The closer fit of TRBJ2-7 to the DNA end suggests the J call may be wrong. CDR1 is ENHRY, CDR2 SYGVKD, per germline. The CDR3 loop spans 14 amino acids. The CDR3 region has the DNA TGTGCCATCAGTGAGTTAGCTGGGTCCTACGAGCAGTACTTC. This encodes CAISELAGSYEQYF.